This entry lists 5 T cell receptor beta chains sequenced from one sample in a study of T cell responses to AZD1222 COVID-19 vaccine. TCRdb's copy holds only in-frame clones and misses some; the assay was immunoSEQ multiplex PCR. The table records around 160,000 clones, under 95% of them present only once. This sample comprised peripheral blood, obtained 28 days after the second AZD1222 dose. The receptors stem from an adult who received the AZD1222 COVID-19 vaccine.

The chain combines TRBV19 with TRBJ1-1; D may be TRBD1 (5 bases). Germline CDR1 LNHDA, CDR2 SQIVND (reference sequence). CDR3 length: 15 amino acids. The ends were cut back, 1 base at V and 4 bases at J, with 13 bases in the middle. This CDR3 is CASSIGGTVSTEAFF. The CDR3, as DNA: TGTGCCAGTAGTATAGGGGGGACGGTGAGCACTGAAGCTTTCTTT.

The chain recombines TRBV14 with TRBJ2-1; possibly TRBD1 for D (5 bases). CDR1 is SGHDN and CDR2 is FVKESK in the germline V gene. Trimming took 1 base from V and 8 from J, leaving 12 bases between them. This CDR3 region has 14 residues. CDR3 bases: TGTGCCAGCAGCCAAGCCAGCAGGGTTGATGAGCAGTTCTTC. Its protein is CASSQASRVDEQFF.

The CDR3: CASSYSLAGELFF. DNA for the CDR3: TGTGCCAGCAGTTACTCACTGGCCGGGGAGCTGTTTTTT. The V and J genes are TRBV6-2 or TRBV6-3 and TRBJ2-2; D gene uncertain. V lost 0 bases and J lost 6, with 5 bases in between. The length of the CDR3 is 13 residues. Germline V lookup: CDR1 MNHEY, CDR2 SVGEGT.

The gene calls are TRBV6-5 and TRBJ1-2, with D uncertain. CDR1 and CDR2 from the germline V gene are MNHEY and SVGAGI. There are 11 residues in the CDR3. V was cut by 6 bases and J by 8 bases, with 10 bases left in between. CDR3 protein: CASRLGRGYTF. In nucleotides, the CDR3 is TGTGCCAGCAGGCTTGGAAGAGGCTACACCTTC.

The V gene is TRBV5-3, the J gene TRBJ2-1; D perhaps matches TRBD2 (7 bases). TRBV5-3 is given ORF status, its function remaining uncertain. V lost 2 bases and J lost 8, with 17 bases in between. The CDR3 has 15 residues. CDR3 bases: TGTGCCAGAAGCTTTCGGGGCCCGGGGGGCTATGAGCAGTTCTTC. Its translation: CARSFRGPGGYEQFF.